This TCR beta chain was documented in a study of T-cell memory formation after mild COVID-19. Study at large: There were largely donor-specific TCR clusters. Findings and caveats of the study: Among contracting clones, CD4+ were mainly CM/EM and CD8+ enriched in EMRA.

The CDR3 has 19 residues. The ends were cut back, 6 bases at V and 0 bases at J, with 26 bases in the middle. A remark on this clonotype: Its specificity is not known.

cDNA libraries for TCR alpha and TCR beta, carrying sample barcodes and UMIs, came from 5'RACE with constant-segment primers. One entry per CDR3 protein, called by TCRdb with MiXCR from the 5' RACE reads. Of roughly 600,000 distinct CDR3 sequences listed, roughly 18% are singletons. The chain is built from TRBV12-3 or TRBV12-4 and TRBJ1-1; weak D call: TRBD1 (6 bases). Sequencing input: PBMCs or a T cell subset sorted from them (not recorded which). The sequence came from an adult woman who had mild COVID-19 (a few samples of this study predate the infection). Cell type and time point are not known. The CDR3 DNA is TGTGCCAGCAGGTCTCCCCCCCGAATACAGCGGGACATGAACACTGAAGCTTTCTTT. This encodes CASRSPPRIQRDMNTEAFF.